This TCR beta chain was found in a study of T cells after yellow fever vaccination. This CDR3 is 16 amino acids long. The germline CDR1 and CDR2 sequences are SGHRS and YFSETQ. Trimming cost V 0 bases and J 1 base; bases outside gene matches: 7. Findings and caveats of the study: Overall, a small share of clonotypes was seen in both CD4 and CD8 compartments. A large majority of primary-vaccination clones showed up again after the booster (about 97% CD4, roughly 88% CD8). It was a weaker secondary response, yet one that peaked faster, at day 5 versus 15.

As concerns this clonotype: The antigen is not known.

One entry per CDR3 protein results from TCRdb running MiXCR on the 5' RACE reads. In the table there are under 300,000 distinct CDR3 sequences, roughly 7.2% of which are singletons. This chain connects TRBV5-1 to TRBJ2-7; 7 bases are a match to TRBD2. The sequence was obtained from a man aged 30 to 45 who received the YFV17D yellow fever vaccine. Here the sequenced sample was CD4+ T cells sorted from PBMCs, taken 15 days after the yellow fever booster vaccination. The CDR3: CASSLATGTMSYEQYF. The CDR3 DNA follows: TGCGCCAGCAGCTTGGCCACCGGGACTATGTCCTACGAGCAGTACTTC.